This T cell receptor beta chain was retrieved from a study of shared clonotypes between healthy human individuals. Overall study results and limits: Unshared clonotypes carried lower generation probabilities than those common to all four donors.

A note on this clone: Its antigen is not identified.

Assay: immunoSEQ multiplex PCR; the TCRdb copy retains only in-frame clones and omits some. Among about 2.3 million clones listed, 85% to 95% were seen once. CDR1 is KGHSH, CDR2 LQKENI, per germline. The V gene end was trimmed by 1 base and the J gene end by 0 bases; junction bases not matched to a gene: 9. The CDR3 is 18 amino acids. The rearrangement uses TRBV18 and TRBJ2-1, with TRBD2 matching over 7 bases. This receptor was taken from a man aged 18-30 years in good health. Some clones in this sample may be carry-over from other donors' samples. The sequencing sample was made of naive CD4+ T cells from PBMCs. Regarding subset: CD45RA+ positively selected. The CDR3 bases are TGTGCCAGCTCACCACAACCCCCTAGCGGACTCTCCTACAATGAGCAGTTCTTC. It yields the protein CASSPQPPSGLSYNEQFF.